This passage covers 10 T cell receptor beta chains from one sample sequenced in a study of cytomegalovirus exposure and HLA in healthy donors. PCR employed 60 Vbeta and 13 Jbeta primers. Using immunoSEQ multiplex PCR, the repertoire was profiled, and TCRdb retains in-frame clones only, with some absent. The profile shows 200,000 to 250,000 clones, almost 80% of them singletons. Sample: PBMCs. Source of these receptors: a male donor in good health and CMV-seronegative.

The J gene is TRBJ2-5, the V gene TRBV2; 7 bases are shared with TRBD2. This CDR3 has 14 residues. Germline V gene sequence: CDR1 SNHLY, CDR2 FYNNEI. The trim removed 8 bases at V and 3 bases at J, leaving 9 bases unmatched. The CDR3 region has the DNA TGTGCCAGCGGGAGGGCTCGGACGGAAGAGACCCAGTACTTC. Translation: CASGRARTEETQYF.

V is TRBV2 and J is TRBJ1-4, with D unclear. The germline CDR1 and CDR2 sequences are SNHLY and FYNNEI. CDR3 size: 13 residues. V lost 4 bases and J lost 10, with 13 bases in between. As DNA, the CDR3 is TGTGCCAGCAGTGCAGACCCTGGAGGAAAACTGTTTTTT. Its protein is CASSADPGGKLFF.

The chain recombines TRBV2 with TRBJ2-3; weak D call: TRBD2 (5 bases). V lost 7 bases, J lost 2 bases, and 13 bases lay in between. The length of the CDR3 is 14 residues. The germline CDR1 and CDR2 sequences are SNHLY and FYNNEI. The CDR3 is CASMAGGYTDTQYF. The CDR3 nucleotides are TGTGCCAGCATGGCCGGCGGGTACACAGATACGCAGTATTTT.

This chain connects TRBV27 to TRBJ2-7, with 7 bases identical to TRBD1. J was trimmed by 4 bases and V by 6 bases; bases with no gene match: 3. The CDR3 length is 12 residues. Germline values: CDR1 MNHEY, CDR2 SMNVEV (reference sequence). CDR3 bases: TGTGCCAGCAGCACGACAGGGTACGAGCAGTACTTC. As protein: CASSTTGYEQYF.

J is TRBJ2-5 and V is TRBV29-1, with unresolved D. Deletions cut 7 bases from V and 1 base from J, with 10 bases between. The V gene's germline CDR1 is SQVTM and CDR2 ANQGSEA. The CDR3 is 12 residues long. The CDR3, as DNA: TGCAGCGCTGACCAGGTCCAAGAGACCCAGTACTTC. Residues: CSADQVQETQYF.

J is TRBJ2-1 and V is TRBV19, with D tentatively TRBD1 (5 bases). CDR1 and CDR2 from the germline V gene are LNHDA and SQIVND (reference sequence). Trimming removed 5 bases from V and 4 bases from J, with 9 bases in between. The CDR3 spans 13 residues. The CDR3 sequence: CASSVQGYNEQFF. DNA of the CDR3: TGTGCCAGTAGTGTCCAGGGTTACAATGAGCAGTTCTTC.

The J gene is TRBJ2-2, the V gene TRBV6-5; TRBD1 agrees at 7 bases. Germline values: CDR1 MNHEY, CDR2 SVGAGI. After removal of 8 bases from V and 7 bases from J, the junction contained 10 bases not matched to a gene. The CDR3 is 14 residues long. CDR3 protein: CASDKDRDNGELFF. CDR3 bases: TGTGCCAGCGATAAAGACAGGGATAACGGGGAGCTGTTTTTT.

This chain joins TRBV6-1 and TRBJ2-7; D might be TRBD2 (6 bases). The germline V and J ends were trimmed by 8 bases and 3 bases, with 20 bases remaining between them. This CDR3 region has 15 residues. CDR1 MNHNS and CDR2 SASEGT come from the germline V gene. CDR3 coding DNA: TGTGCCAGCGACCCGACGGGGGTAAAACTCTACGAGCAGTACTTC. This gives the protein CASDPTGVKLYEQYF.

The chain recombines TRBV4-2 with TRBJ2-7; 9 bases are a match to TRBD1. This CDR3 region has 15 residues. The J segment lost 0 bases and the V segment lost 4 bases, leaving 4 bases of the junction unmatched. CDR1 and CDR2 (germline): LGHNA, YNFKEQ. The CDR3 loop is CASSRGTGTSYEQYF. The CDR3 coding sequence is TGTGCCAGCAGCCGAGGGACAGGGACCTCCTACGAGCAGTACTTC.

V is TRBV19 and J is TRBJ1-2; D gene uncertain. CDR1 is LNHDA, CDR2 SQIVND, per germline (reference sequence). The germline V and J ends were trimmed by 5 bases and 4 bases, with 11 bases remaining between them. This CDR3 has 13 amino acids. The CDR3 coding sequence is TGTGCCAGTAGTGGAGGGCTTGCCTATGGCTACACCTTC. Translated: CASSGGLAYGYTF.